These 8 T cell receptor beta chains came from one sample sequenced in a study of beta chain features in type 1 diabetes. What these receptors recognize is not known. cDNA synthesis used the whole RNA isolate, giving expressed TCRB sequences. Using immunoSEQ multiplex PCR, the repertoire was profiled, and TCRdb retains in-frame clones only, with some absent. The table shows over 650,000 clones, with roughly an eighth occurring only once. General study results and limits: For Type 1 diabetes patients, all four CD4+ subsets carried TCRB CDR3s that were moderately but significantly shorter.

The specimen was naive CD4+ T cells from blood. All receptors derive from a man younger than 35 with type 1 diabetes.

The chain combines TRBV6-5 with TRBJ2-4; D might be TRBD1 or TRBD2, each matching 5 bases. Germline CDR1 reads MNHEY; CDR2 reads SVGAGI. The CDR3 extends over 14 amino acids. Trimming left V 7 bases short and J 0 bases short, with 10 bases between. DNA for the CDR3: TGTGCCAGCAATTCCGGGACAGCCAAAAACATTCAGTACTTC. It encodes CASNSGTAKNIQYF.

This clone was counted a few times. The V call is TRBV27, the J call TRBJ2-3, with 7 bases aligning to TRBD1. This CDR3 has 18 amino acids. Germline V gives CDR1 MNHEY, CDR2 SMNVEV (reference sequence). The junction had 20 bases not matched to a gene; V was cut back by 5 bases and J by 6 bases. Here the CDR3 reads CASSRGLGSLPSRDTQYF. CDR3 coding DNA: TGTGCCAGCAGTAGGGGGCTGGGGAGTCTTCCGAGCCGGGATACGCAGTATTTT.

This clone was detected a few times. The gene calls are TRBV28 and TRBJ2-7, with D possibly matching TRBD2 (5 bases). Trimming took off 2 bases at V and 3 bases at J, with 11 bases between the two ends. This CDR3 contains 14 residues. CDR1 is MDHEN, CDR2 SYDVKM, per germline. CDR3 DNA: TGTGCCAGCAGTTTAGCCGTAGGACTCTACGAGCAGTACTTC. Protein product: CASSLAVGLYEQYF.

This clone turned up a few times. This chain uses TRBV28 with TRBJ1-2; 8 bases match TRBD1. The length of the CDR3 is 14 residues. The germline V gene encodes CDR1 MDHEN and CDR2 SYDVKM. The V and J ends lost 4 bases and 7 bases, in that order; junction bases with no gene match: 8. This CDR3 is CASSSLGQGFGYTF. As DNA, the CDR3 is TGTGCCAGCAGTTCCCTCGGACAGGGATTTGGCTACACCTTC.

This clone was picked up a small number of times. J is TRBJ2-1 and V is TRBV30, with 7 bases lining up with TRBD2. J gave up 8 bases and V 1 base, and 14 bases lay outside the gene matches. The CDR3 is 16 residues long. The germline V gene has CDR1 GTSNPN and CDR2 SVGIG (reference sequence). CDR3 sequence (DNA): TGTGCCTGGAGTGAGCAGGTTGGCGGGAGCCGGGATGAGCAGTTCTTC. Its translation is CAWSEQVGGSRDEQFF.

This clone turned up a few times. The chain recombines TRBV19 with TRBJ1-2; D is ambiguous. The CDR3 length is 11 residues. V was clipped by 4 bases and J by 7 bases, with 7 bases between them. Germline V gene sequence: CDR1 LNHDA, CDR2 SQIVND (reference sequence). CDR3 DNA: TGTGCCAGTAGTAACTACGGTGGCTACACCTTC. Protein product: CASSNYGGYTF.

The chain recombines TRBV5-5 with TRBJ1-1; unclear D gene. The V end was cut by 6 bases, the J end by 0 bases, with 12 bases between. The CDR3 is 14 amino acids. Germline V gene sequence: CDR1 SGHKS, CDR2 YYEKEE (reference sequence). CDR3 in amino acids: CASNKRELNTEAFF. Written as DNA, the CDR3 is TGTGCCAGCAATAAACGGGAATTGAACACTGAAGCTTTCTTT.

This clone has only a few counts. The V call is TRBV6-5, the J call TRBJ2-7; TRBD1 aligns across 9 bases. CDR1 and CDR2 (germline): MNHEY, SVGAGI. The CDR3 totals 15 residues. V was pared by 2 bases and J by 3 bases, with 5 bases of the junction left unmatched. The CDR3 region has the DNA TGTGCCAGCAGTTACCTAGGACAGGGGTACTACGAGCAGTACTTC. Protein: CASSYLGQGYYEQYF.